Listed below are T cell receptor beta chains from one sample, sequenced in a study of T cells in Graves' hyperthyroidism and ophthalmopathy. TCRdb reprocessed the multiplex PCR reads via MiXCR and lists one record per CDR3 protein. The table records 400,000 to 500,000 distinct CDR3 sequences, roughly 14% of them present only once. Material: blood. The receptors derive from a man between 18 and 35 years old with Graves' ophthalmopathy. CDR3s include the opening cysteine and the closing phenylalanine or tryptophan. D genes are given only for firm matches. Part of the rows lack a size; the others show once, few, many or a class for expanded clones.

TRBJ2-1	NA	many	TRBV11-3	TGTGCCAGCAGCCGGGGGACCAGTAGTACAACTGAGCAGTTCTTC	CASSRGTSSTTEQFF
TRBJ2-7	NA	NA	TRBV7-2	TGTGCCAGCAGCTTAGCGTTGGCAGGCTGGGGACCCTACGAGCAGTACTTC	CASSLALAGWGPYEQYF
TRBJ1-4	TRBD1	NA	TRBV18	TGTGCCAGCTCACCGGACAGGACAGGGGTAAAACTGTTTTTT	CASSPDRTGVKLFF
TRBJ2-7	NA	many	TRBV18	TGTGCCAGCTCACCTAGCGGGCAGGGGACTTACGAGCAGTACTTC	CASSPSGQGTYEQYF
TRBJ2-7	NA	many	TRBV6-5	TGTGCCAGCAGTTACTTCGTGGGCTACGAGCAGTACTTC	CASSYFVGYEQYF
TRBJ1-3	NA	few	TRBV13	TGTGCCAGCAGCTTTACAGACACCATATATTTT	CASSFTDTIYF
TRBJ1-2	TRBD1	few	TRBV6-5	TGTGCCAGCAGCTACCACAGGGGGCTCCACTATGGCTACACCTTC	CASSYHRGLHYGYTF
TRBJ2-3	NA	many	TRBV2	TGTGCCAGCAGTGAAGGTGGTACGCAGTATTTT	CASSEGGTQYF
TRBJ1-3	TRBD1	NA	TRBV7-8	TGTGCCAGCAGCTTAGGAGGGACAGACTTCTCTGGAAACACCATATATTTT	CASSLGGTDFSGNTIYF
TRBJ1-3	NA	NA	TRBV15	TGTGCCACCAGCAGAGGGCAGCCGGGAAACACCATATATTTT	CATSRGQPGNTIYF
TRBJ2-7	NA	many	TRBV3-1	TGTGCCAGCAGCTTTTACGTCGGGCTCAACTCCTACGAGCAGTACTTC	CASSFYVGLNSYEQYF
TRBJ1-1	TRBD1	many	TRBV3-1	TGTGCCAGCGCATGGAGGGGGCTGAGCACTGAAGCTTTCTTT	CASAWRGLSTEAFF
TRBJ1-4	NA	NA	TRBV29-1	TGCAGCGTTTCCGGGTCGCCCGGTGAAAAACTGTTTTTT	CSVSGSPGEKLFF
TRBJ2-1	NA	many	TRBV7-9	TGTGCCAGCAGCTTAGGGAGCAAGAACAATGAGCAGTTCTTC	CASSLGSKNNEQFF
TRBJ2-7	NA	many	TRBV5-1	TGCGCCAGCAGCTTGGATCAGAAACACTCCTACGAGCAGTACTTC	CASSLDQKHSYEQYF
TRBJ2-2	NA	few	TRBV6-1	TGTGCCAGCAGTCCCATACAGGGGGGGTTTAACACCGGGGAGCTGTTTTTT	CASSPIQGGFNTGELFF
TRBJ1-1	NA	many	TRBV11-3	TGTGCAACCTCGGCCGGGACGACGTCTGAAGCTTTCTTT	CATSAGTTSEAFF
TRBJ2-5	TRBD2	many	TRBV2	TGTGCCAGCAGTGAAGCGAGGTCAGGGAGGGGCCAAGAGACCCAGTACTTC	CASSEARSGRGQETQYF
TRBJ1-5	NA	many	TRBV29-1	TGCAGCGTTGGGGCCGGCAATCAGCCCCAGCATTTT	CSVGAGNQPQHF
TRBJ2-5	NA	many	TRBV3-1	TGTGCCAGCAGCCATCAAGGCGAAGAGACCCAGTACTTC	CASSHQGEETQYF
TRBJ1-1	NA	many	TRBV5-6	TGTGCCAGCAGCTTTTTGACAGTTACTAACACTGAAGCTTTCTTT	CASSFLTVTNTEAFF
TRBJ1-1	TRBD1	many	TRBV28	TGTGCCAGCAGGGTCCGGGACAGGGAATTAACTGAAGCTTTCTTT	CASRVRDRELTEAFF
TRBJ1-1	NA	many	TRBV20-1	TGCAGTGCTAGAGATAGGACCTTCACTGAAGCTTTCTTT	CSARDRTFTEAFF
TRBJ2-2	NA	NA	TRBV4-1	TGCGCCAGCATGGGCAGCACCGGGGAGCTGTTTTTT	CASMGSTGELFF
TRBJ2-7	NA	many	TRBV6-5	TGTGCCAGCAGTTACGCCATCTCCTACGAGCAGTACTTC	CASSYAISYEQYF
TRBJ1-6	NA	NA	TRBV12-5	TGTGCTAGTGGTTTGGTGGCAGGGGATTCACCCCTCCACTTT	CASGLVAGDSPLHF
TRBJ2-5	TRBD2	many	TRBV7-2	TGTGCCAGCAGCTTTTGGGGAGGCGGGGGTACGGAGACCCAGTACTTC	CASSFWGGGGTETQYF
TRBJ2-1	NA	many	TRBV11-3	TGTGCCAGCAGCTTAGAGGTAGGGACAACCTACAATGAGCAGTTCTTC	CASSLEVGTTYNEQFF
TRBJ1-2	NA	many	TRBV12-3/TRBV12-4	TGTGCCAGCAGTTTGATCCTGGCTTATGGCTACACCTTC	CASSLILAYGYTF
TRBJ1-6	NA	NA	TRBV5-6	TGTGCCAGCAGCTTGGAGGATGGGCGTTTTAATTCACCCCTCCACTTT	CASSLEDGRFNSPLHF
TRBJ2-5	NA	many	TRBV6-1	TGTGCCACCTCCTCTAAAGAGACCCAGTACTTC	CATSSKETQYF
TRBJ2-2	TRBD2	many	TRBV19	TGTGCCAGTAGCCTGGGACTAGCGGGAGGTACTGGGGAGCTGTTTTTT	CASSLGLAGGTGELFF
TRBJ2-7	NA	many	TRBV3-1	TGTGCCAGCAGCCAAGATTCAGGAGGCGAGCAGTACTTC	CASSQDSGGEQYF